The source of this T cell receptor (beta chain) is a study of T cell responses to AZD1222 COVID-19 vaccine. Study-level points and caveats: Donors skewed white British and female; clonal diversity was possibly underestimated.

Repertoires were generated with immunoSEQ multiplex PCR, while TCRdb's copy carries only in-frame clones and drops some. Of about 130,000 clones listed, more than 85% were seen once; the top ten hold approximately 2.5%. V lost 2 bases and J 4 bases, leaving 9 bases between the germline ends. Germline CDR1 MNHEY, CDR2 SMNVEV (reference sequence). The CDR3 extends over 13 amino acids. On this clone itself: Its antigen is undetermined.

The J gene is TRBJ2-7, the V gene TRBV27; D is tentatively TRBD1 or TRBD2 (5 bases each). Sequenced material: peripheral blood, taken on day 0 of AZD1222 vaccination. The sequence came from an adult in good health. This CDR3 reads CASSLRGEYEQYF. CDR3 in DNA: TGTGCCAGCAGTTTAAGGGGAGAGTACGAGCAGTACTTC.